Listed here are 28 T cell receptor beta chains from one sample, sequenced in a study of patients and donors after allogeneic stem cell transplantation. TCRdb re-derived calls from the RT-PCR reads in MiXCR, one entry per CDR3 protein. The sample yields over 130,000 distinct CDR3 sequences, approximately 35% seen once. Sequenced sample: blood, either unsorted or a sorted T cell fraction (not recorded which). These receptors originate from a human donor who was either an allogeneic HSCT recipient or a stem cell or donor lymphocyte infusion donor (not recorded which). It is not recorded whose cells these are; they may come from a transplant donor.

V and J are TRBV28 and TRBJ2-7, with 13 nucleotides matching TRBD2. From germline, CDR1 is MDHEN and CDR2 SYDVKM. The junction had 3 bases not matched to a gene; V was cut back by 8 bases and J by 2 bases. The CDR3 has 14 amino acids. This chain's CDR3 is CASLLAGGAYEQYV. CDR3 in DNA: TGTGCCAGCCTACTAGCGGGGGGGGCCTACGAGCAGTACGTC.

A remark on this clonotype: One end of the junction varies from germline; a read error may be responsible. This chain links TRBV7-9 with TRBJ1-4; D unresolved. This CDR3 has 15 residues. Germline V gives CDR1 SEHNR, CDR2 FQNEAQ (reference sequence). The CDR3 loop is CATSRTSSTNEKLFF. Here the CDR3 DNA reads TGTGCCACCAGCCGGACTTCATCAACTAATGAAAAACTGTTTTTT.

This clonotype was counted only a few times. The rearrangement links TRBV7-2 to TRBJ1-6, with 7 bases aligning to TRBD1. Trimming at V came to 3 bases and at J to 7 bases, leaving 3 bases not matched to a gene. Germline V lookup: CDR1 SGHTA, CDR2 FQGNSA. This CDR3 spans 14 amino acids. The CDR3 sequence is CASSFAGGNSPLHF. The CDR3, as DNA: TGTGCCAGCAGCTTTGCAGGGGGAAATTCACCCCTCCACTTT.

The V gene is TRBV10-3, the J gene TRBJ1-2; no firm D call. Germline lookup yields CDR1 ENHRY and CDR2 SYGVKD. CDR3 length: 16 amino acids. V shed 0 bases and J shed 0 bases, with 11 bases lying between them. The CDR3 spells CAISESSGRPNYGYTF. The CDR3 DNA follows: TGTGCCATCAGTGAGTCTTCGGGAAGGCCTAACTATGGCTACACCTTC.

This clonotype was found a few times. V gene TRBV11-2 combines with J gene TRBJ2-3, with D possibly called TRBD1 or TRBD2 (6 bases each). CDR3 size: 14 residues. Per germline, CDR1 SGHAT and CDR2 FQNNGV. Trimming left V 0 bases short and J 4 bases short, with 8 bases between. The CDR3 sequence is CASSLEGGPDTQYF. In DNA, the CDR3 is TGTGCCAGCAGCTTAGAGGGGGGCCCAGATACGCAGTATTTT.

Written as DNA, the CDR3 is TGTGCCAGCAGCGTAGGGAGGGGACCCCACGAGCAGTACTTC. Encoded protein: CASSVGRGPHEQYF. The V gene is TRBV9, the J gene TRBJ2-7; D perhaps matches TRBD2 (6 bases). The CDR3 loop spans 14 amino acids. CDR1 is SGDLS and CDR2 is YYNGEE in the germline V gene. V was clipped by 0 bases and J by 5 bases, with 12 bases between them.

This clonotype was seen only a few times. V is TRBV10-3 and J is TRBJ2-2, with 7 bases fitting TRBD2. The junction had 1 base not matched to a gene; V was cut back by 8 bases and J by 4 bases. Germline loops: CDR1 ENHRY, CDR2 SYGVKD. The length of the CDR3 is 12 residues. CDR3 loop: CAIGGGTGELFF. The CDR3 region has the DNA TGTGCCATCGGGGGGGGCACCGGGGAGCTGTTTTTT.

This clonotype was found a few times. The DNA for the CDR3 is TGTGCCAGCAGCCAAGATAGGGTCGTGGGGAGAAACATTCAGTACTTC. Its translation is CASSQDRVVGRNIQYF. V gene TRBV3-1 combines with J gene TRBJ2-4; tentative D call: TRBD2 (5 bases). Per the germline V gene, CDR1 is LGHDT and CDR2 is YNNKEL (reference sequence). The CDR3 extends over 16 amino acids. V was cut by 0 bases and J by 6 bases, with 15 bases left in between.

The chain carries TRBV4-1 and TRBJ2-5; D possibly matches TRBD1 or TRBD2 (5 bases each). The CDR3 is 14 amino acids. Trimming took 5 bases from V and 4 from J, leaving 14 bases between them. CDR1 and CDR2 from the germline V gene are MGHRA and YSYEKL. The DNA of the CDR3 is TGCGCCAGCAGCGAGGGGCTTTGGCTAGAGACCCAGTACTTC. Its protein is CASSEGLWLETQYF.

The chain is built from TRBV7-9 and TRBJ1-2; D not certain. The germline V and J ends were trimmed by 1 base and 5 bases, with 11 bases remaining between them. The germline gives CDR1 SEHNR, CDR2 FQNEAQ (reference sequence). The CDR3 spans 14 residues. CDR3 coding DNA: TGTGCCAGCAGCTTAGACGGGCCCGGGTATGGCTACACCTTC. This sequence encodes CASSLDGPGYGYTF.

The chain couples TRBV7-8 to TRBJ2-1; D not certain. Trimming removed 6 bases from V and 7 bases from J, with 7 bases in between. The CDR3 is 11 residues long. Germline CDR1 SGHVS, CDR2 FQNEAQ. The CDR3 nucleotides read TGTGCCAGCAGTCGTTTTAATGAGCAGTTCTTC. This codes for CASSRFNEQFF.

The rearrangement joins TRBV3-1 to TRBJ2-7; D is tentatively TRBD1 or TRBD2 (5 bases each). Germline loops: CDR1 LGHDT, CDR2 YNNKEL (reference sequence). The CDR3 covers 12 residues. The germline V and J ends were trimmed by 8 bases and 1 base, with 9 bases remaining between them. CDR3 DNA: TGTGCCAGCGGGGGTCTTTCCTACGAGCAGTACTTC. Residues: CASGGLSYEQYF.

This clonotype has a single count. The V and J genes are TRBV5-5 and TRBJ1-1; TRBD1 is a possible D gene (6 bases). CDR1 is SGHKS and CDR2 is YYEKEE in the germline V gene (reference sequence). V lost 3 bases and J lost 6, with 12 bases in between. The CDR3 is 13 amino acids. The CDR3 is CASSSPTGPEAFF. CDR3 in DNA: TGTGCCAGCAGCTCCCCCACAGGGCCTGAAGCTTTCTTT.

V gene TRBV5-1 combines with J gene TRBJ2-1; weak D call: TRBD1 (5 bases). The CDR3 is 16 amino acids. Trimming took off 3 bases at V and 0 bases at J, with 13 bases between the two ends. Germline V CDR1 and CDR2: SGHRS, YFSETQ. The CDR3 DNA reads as TGCGCCAGCAGCTCCAGGGAAGTTAGCTCCTACAATGAGCAGTTCTTC. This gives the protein CASSSREVSSYNEQFF.

The CDR3 DNA reads TGTGCCAGCAGCCAAGATAGACTGGCAAGCTCCTACAATGAGCAGTTCTTC. Protein product: CASSQDRLASSYNEQFF. V usage is TRBV4-2 and J usage is TRBJ2-1; D remains unclear. Deletions cut 0 bases from V and 0 bases from J, with 12 bases between. This CDR3 is built from 17 residues. In germline, CDR1 is LGHNA, CDR2 YNFKEQ.

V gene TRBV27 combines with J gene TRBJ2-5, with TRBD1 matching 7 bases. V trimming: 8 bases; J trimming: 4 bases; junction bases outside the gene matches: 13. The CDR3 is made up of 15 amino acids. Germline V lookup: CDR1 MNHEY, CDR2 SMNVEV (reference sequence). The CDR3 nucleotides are TGTGCCAGCCCTCGCCAGGGACAGCAAGGAGAGACCCAGTACTTC. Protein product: CASPRQGQQGETQYF.

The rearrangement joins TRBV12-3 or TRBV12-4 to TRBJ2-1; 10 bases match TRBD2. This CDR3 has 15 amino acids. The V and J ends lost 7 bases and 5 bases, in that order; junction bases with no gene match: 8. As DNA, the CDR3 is TGTGCCAGCATTCACGGGACTAGCGACCACAATGAGCAGTTCTTC. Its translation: CASIHGTSDHNEQFF.

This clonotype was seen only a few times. CDR3 DNA: TGTGCCAGCGGGGGGAGTTCACCCCTCCACTTT. Its protein product is CASGGSSPLHF. V gene TRBV7-6 combines with J gene TRBJ1-6; TRBD1 is a possible D gene (5 bases). Germline V lookup: CDR1 SGHVS, CDR2 FNYEAQ. The CDR3 runs to 11 residues. Deletions cut 8 bases from V and 9 bases from J, with 8 bases between.

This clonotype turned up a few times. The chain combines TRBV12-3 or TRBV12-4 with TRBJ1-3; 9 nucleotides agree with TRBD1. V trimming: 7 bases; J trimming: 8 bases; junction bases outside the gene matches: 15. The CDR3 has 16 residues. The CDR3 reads CASTPLTGGPSDTIYF. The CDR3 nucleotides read TGTGCCAGCACACCCCTAACAGGGGGCCCGAGCGACACCATATATTTT.

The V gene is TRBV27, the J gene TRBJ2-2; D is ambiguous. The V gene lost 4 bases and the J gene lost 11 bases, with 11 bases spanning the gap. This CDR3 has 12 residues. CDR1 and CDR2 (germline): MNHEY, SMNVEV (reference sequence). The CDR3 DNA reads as TGTGCCAGCAGTTACGGGTCGTTAGAGCTGTTTTTT. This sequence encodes CASSYGSLELFF.

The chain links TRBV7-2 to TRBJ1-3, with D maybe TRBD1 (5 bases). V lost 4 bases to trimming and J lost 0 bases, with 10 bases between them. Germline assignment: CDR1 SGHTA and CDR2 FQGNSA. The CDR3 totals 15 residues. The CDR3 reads CASSSTVLSGNTIYF. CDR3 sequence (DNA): TGTGCCAGCAGCTCGACAGTCCTCTCTGGAAACACCATATATTTT.

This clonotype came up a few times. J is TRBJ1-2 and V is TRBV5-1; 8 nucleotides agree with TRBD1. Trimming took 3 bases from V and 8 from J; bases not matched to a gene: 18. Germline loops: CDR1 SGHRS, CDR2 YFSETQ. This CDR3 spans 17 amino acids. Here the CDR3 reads CASSYSPRGQGETGYTF. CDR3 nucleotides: TGCGCCAGCAGCTATTCTCCGCGCGGACAGGGTGAGACAGGCTACACCTTC.

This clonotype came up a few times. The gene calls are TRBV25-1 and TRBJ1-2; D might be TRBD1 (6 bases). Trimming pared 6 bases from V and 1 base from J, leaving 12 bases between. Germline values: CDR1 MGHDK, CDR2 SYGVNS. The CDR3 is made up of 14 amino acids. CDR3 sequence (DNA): TGTGCCAGCAGCCCGACAGGACGTAACTATGGCTACACCTTC. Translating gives CASSPTGRNYGYTF.

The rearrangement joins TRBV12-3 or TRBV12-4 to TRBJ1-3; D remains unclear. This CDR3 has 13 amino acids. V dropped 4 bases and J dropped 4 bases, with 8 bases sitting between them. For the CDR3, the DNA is TGTGCCAGCAGTTGGACCGGCGGAAACACCATATATTTT. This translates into CASSWTGGNTIYF.

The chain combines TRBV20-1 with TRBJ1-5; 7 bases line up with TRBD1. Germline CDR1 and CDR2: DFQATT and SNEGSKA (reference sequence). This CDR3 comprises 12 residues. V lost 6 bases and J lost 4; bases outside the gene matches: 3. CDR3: CSAPQGNQPQHF. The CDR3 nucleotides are TGCAGTGCCCCACAGGGGAATCAGCCCCAGCATTTT.

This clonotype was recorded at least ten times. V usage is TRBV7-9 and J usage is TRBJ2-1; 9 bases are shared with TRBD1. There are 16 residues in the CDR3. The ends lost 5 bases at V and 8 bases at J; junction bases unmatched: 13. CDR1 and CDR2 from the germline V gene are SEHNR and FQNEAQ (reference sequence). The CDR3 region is CASSQVVGQGFDEQFF. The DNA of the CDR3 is TGTGCCAGCAGCCAAGTAGTGGGACAGGGTTTCGATGAGCAGTTCTTC. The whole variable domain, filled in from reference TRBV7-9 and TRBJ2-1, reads DTGVSQNPRHKITKRGQNVTFRCDPISEHNRLYWYRQTLGQGPEFLTYFQNEAQLEKSRLLSDRFSAERPKGSFSTLEIQRTEQGDSAMYLCASSQVVGQGFDEQFFGPGTRLTVL.

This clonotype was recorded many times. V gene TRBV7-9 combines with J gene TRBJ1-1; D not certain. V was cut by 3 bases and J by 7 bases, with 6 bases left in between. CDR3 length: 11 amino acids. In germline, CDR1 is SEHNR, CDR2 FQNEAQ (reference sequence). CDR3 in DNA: TGTGCCAGCAGCTTGGGGATTGAAGCTTTCTTT. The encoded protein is CASSLGIEAFF.

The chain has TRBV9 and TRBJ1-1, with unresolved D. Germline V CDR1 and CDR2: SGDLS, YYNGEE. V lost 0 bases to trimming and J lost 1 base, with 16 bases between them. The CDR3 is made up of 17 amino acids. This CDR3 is CASSVAFGTVENTEAFF. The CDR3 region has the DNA TGTGCCAGCAGCGTAGCTTTTGGTACAGTAGAGAACACTGAAGCTTTCTTT.